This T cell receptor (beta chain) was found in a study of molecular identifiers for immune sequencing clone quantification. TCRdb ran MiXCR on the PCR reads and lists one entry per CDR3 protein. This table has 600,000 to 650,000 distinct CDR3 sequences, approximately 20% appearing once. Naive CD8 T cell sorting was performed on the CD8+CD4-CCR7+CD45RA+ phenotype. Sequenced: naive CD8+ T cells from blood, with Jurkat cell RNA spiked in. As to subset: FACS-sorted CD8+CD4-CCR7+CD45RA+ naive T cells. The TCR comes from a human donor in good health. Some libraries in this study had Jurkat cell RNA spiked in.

The CDR3 region is CASSLGPAGANYYNEQFF. In DNA, the CDR3 is TGTGCCAGCAGCTTGGGACCAGCGGGAGCCAATTACTACAATGAGCAGTTCTTC. The chain is built from TRBV7-2 and TRBJ2-1; the match to TRBD2 covers 8 bases. V trimming: 3 bases; J trimming: 3 bases; junction bases outside the gene matches: 13. Germline V gives CDR1 SGHTA, CDR2 FQGNSA. The CDR3 has 18 amino acids.